This T cell receptor beta chain stems from a study of beta chain features in type 1 diabetes. Findings of the study overall: Significant though moderate, a shortening of TCRB CDR3s appeared in all four CD4+ subsets of Type 1 diabetes patients. Compared with healthy donors, patients appeared to share more similar naive, central memory and regulatory TCRB repertoires. When cDNA is sequenced, cells with high TCR expression could be over-represented.

Only one heparinised blood draw was taken per donor, and its volume averaged about 116 mL. With 0 bases removed from V and 8 bases from J, the gap between germline ends came to 16 bases. The CDR3 runs 15 residues. Germline V gives CDR1 SEHNR, CDR2 FQNEAQ (reference sequence). As concerns this clone: Its antigen is not identified.

All of the isolated RNA was reverse transcribed, so expressed TCRB transcripts were sequenced. An average of about 3.6 million reads was obtained for naive, central memory and regulatory T cell samples. The data were produced by immunoSEQ multiplex PCR, yet TCRdb's version contains in-frame clones alone and is incomplete. The table shows nearly 700,000 clones, with around an eighth occurring only once. The chain uses TRBV7-9 and TRBJ1-2; tentatively, D is TRBD1 (5 bases). This receptor was identified in a man aged 18 to 30 with type 1 diabetes. Sequencing was performed on naive CD4+ T cells from blood. CDR3 in amino acids: CASSLAGTDGIGYTF. Here the CDR3 DNA reads TGTGCCAGCAGCTTAGCGGGGACGGATGGAATAGGCTACACCTTC.